This TCR beta chain stems from a study of T cells in women clearing cervical HPV infection. Study-level background: Controls gave blood once infection was undetectable; cases at lesion identification. For cases, blood was sampled a median about 160 days after lesion detection, interquartile range 90 to 200 days.

The CDR3 extends over 14 amino acids. V was trimmed by 7 bases and J by 6 bases, leaving 19 bases between them. Average input was approximately 1.3 ug genomic DNA for immunoSEQ TCR beta CDR3 amplification. This table comes from immunoSEQ multiplex PCR, and its TCRdb copy is limited to in-frame clones, with some not included. This table lists around 39,000 clones. Worth noting for this clone: From the germline J gene comes the end of the CDR3, since the read stops 3 residues before it.

This receptor was identified in a woman between 18 and 75 years old with a cervical HPV16 infection that either progressed to CIN3+ or cleared (not recorded which). The material sequenced was blood buffy coat. The chain combines TRBV12-3 or TRBV12-4 with TRBJ2-7; D perhaps matches TRBD1 (7 bases). The sequenced part of the CDR3 DNA is TGTGCCAGCAACTTAGGAGGGGGCCCTCGCGAG. It yields the protein CASNLGGGPRE. The CDR3 reads in full as CASNLGGGPREQYF.